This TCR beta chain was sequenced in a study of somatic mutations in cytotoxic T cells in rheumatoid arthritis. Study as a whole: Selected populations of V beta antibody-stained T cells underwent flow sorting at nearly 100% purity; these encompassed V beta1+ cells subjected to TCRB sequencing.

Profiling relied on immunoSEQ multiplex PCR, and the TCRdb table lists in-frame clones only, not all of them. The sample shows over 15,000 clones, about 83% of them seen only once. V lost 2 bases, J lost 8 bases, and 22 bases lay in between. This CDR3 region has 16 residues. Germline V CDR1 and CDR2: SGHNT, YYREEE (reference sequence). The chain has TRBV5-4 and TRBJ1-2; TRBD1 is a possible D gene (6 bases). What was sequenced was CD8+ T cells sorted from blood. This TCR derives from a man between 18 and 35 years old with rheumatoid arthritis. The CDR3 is CASSFWGGRFEGGYTF. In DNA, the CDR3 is TGTGCCAGCAGCTTTTGGGGGGGGCGGTTCGAGGGAGGCTACACCTTC.